This TCR beta chain was documented in a study of OX40 agonist ivuxolimab in advanced cancers. Across the whole study: Therapy given before enrollment (anti-PD-1, anti-PD-L1 or anti-CTLA-4) was allowed, and 40% had some. General observations from the study: Mean expanded clone counts were higher in CD8+ than CD4+ T cells.

About this clone itself: As yet, its antigen is unknown.

The study sampled blood at baseline, cycle 4 day 1, and cycle 7 day 1. The germline V gene encodes CDR1 PRHDT and CDR2 FYEKMQ (reference sequence). The CDR3 runs 16 residues. J gave up 0 bases and V 4 bases, and 7 bases lay outside the gene matches. This table comes from immunoSEQ multiplex PCR, and its TCRdb copy is limited to in-frame clones, with some not included. The sample consists of some 34,000 clones, roughly 84% of them appearing once. The rearrangement links TRBV13 to TRBJ2-7; the match to TRBD1 covers 9 bases. This TCR was sampled from an adult with an advanced solid tumor such as melanoma, head and neck, liver or kidney cancer. The sample consisted of CD4+ or CD8+ T cells sorted from blood, taken in a trial of the OX40 agonist ivuxolimab. The CDR3 spells CASSSKDRGDSYEQYF. In DNA, the CDR3 is TGTGCCAGCAGCTCGAAGGACAGGGGTGACTCCTACGAGCAGTACTTC.